The 15 T cell receptor beta chains in this list originate from one sample, sequenced in a study of cytomegalovirus exposure and HLA in healthy donors. PCR primers comprised 60 Vbeta and 13 Jbeta primers. Clones were sequenced by immunoSEQ multiplex PCR, and TCRdb holds only the in-frame ones, with some missing. The data show roughly 290,000 clones, about 80% seen once. Sequences were obtained from PBMCs. The source of these receptors is a girl aged 2 to 9 in good health and CMV-seronegative.

V is TRBV11-2 and J is TRBJ1-1; maybe TRBD1 (6 bases). CDR3 length equals 13 residues. Trimming took off 2 bases at V and 4 bases at J, with 8 bases between the two ends. Germline V gene data show CDR1 as SGHAT and CDR2 as FQNNGV. Here the CDR3 reads CASSLTGITEAFF. CDR3 nucleotides: TGTGCCAGCAGCTTAACAGGGATCACTGAAGCTTTCTTT.

The chain is built from TRBV28 and TRBJ1-1; 9 bases fit TRBD1. There are 11 residues in the CDR3. V shed 5 bases, J shed 8 bases, and the junction held 0 bases outside the gene matches. CDR1 is MDHEN and CDR2 is SYDVKM in the germline V gene. CDR3 sequence (DNA): TGTGCCAGCAGTGACAGGGGGGAAGCTTTCTTT. Translation: CASSDRGEAFF.

The V and J genes are TRBV5-1 and TRBJ1-1, with D possibly TRBD1 on 5 matching bases. Germline CDR1 is SGHRS and CDR2 is YFSETQ. The V end was cut by 0 bases, the J end by 1 base, with 7 bases between. The CDR3 length is 14 residues. This CDR3 reads CASSLGGQNTEAFF. In nucleotides, the CDR3 is TGCGCCAGCAGCTTGGGGGGCCAGAACACTGAAGCTTTCTTT.

The CDR3 reads CASSLARGSPNQETQYF. The DNA of the CDR3 is TGTGCCAGCAGCTTAGCGCGAGGCAGTCCTAACCAAGAGACCCAGTACTTC. The chain has TRBV7-9 and TRBJ2-5; D remains ambiguous. The V and J ends lost 0 bases and 0 bases respectively, with 14 bases between them. Germline assignment: CDR1 SEHNR and CDR2 FQNEAQ (reference sequence). This CDR3 is built from 17 residues.

This clone has only one observation. The gene calls are TRBV28 and TRBJ2-7; 7 positions match TRBD2. Trimming took 6 bases from V and 2 from J; bases not matched to a gene: 10. This CDR3 is built from 15 residues. Germline values: CDR1 MDHEN, CDR2 SYDVKM. CDR3 DNA sequence: TGTGCCAGCAGCGACAGCGAGGCGGGAGCCTACGAGCAGTACTTC. Its translation: CASSDSEAGAYEQYF. Together with reference TRBV28 and TRBJ2-7, the CDR3 gives the full variable domain: DVKVTQSSRYLVKRTGEKVFLECVQDMDHENMFWYRQDPGLGLRLIYFSYDVKMKEKGDIPEGYSVSREKKERFSLILESASTNQTSMYLCASSDSEAGAYEQYFGPGTRLTVT.

This chain connects TRBV13 to TRBJ2-7; D is unresolved. Germline V gene lookup returns CDR1 PRHDT and CDR2 FYEKMQ (reference sequence). V was shortened by 3 bases and J by 4 bases, with 13 bases between the two germline ends. The length of the CDR3 is 14 residues. The CDR3 DNA follows: TGTGCCAGCAGCTTCGCCCCGTTGCGGTACGAGCAGTACTTC. It encodes CASSFAPLRYEQYF.

V gene TRBV10-1 combines with J gene TRBJ2-7, with TRBD1 as a possible D gene (6 bases). The V and J ends lost 9 bases and 0 bases respectively, with 15 bases between them. The CDR3 loop spans 14 amino acids. Germline V lookup: CDR1 WNHNN, CDR2 SYGVQD (reference sequence). The CDR3 here is CARTTGRCSYEQYF. In nucleotides, the CDR3 is TGCGCCAGAACGACAGGCCGCTGCTCCTACGAGCAGTACTTC.

V usage is TRBV7-2 and J usage is TRBJ2-1; the D gene is possibly TRBD2 (6 bases). Germline assignment: CDR1 SGHTA and CDR2 FQGNSA. The CDR3 contains 11 residues. V lost 2 bases to trimming and J lost 12 bases, with 8 bases between them. CDR3 residues: CASSLMGLQFF. CDR3 nucleotides: TGTGCCAGCAGCTTAATGGGACTGCAGTTCTTC.

This clone was counted a few times. This chain uses TRBV11-1 with TRBJ2-5; 7 nucleotides match TRBD2. Trimming took 5 bases from V and 5 from J; bases not matched to a gene: 5. CDR1 and CDR2 from the germline V gene are SGHAT and FQDESV (reference sequence). The CDR3 runs to 13 residues. In DNA, the CDR3 is TGTGCCAGCAGCCCCGGACTAGGCGAGACCCAGTACTTC. Translated, it gives CASSPGLGETQYF. Drawing the rest from reference TRBV11-1 and TRBJ2-5, the complete variable domain is EAEVAQSPRYKITEKSQAVAFWCDPISGHATLYWYRQILGQGPELLVQFQDESVVDDSQLPKDRFSAERLKGVDSTLKIQPAELGDSAMYLCASSPGLGETQYFGPGTRLLVL.

The chain uses TRBV20-1 and TRBJ1-1; D unresolved. The germline V gene has CDR1 DFQATT and CDR2 SNEGSKA (reference sequence). The CDR3 has 11 amino acids. The V gene lost 1 base and the J gene lost 5 bases, with 5 bases spanning the gap. The CDR3 sequence: CSARGGTEAFF. The CDR3 DNA reads as TGCAGTGCTAGAGGAGGGACTGAAGCTTTCTTT.

J is TRBJ2-3 and V is TRBV9; 10 positions agree with TRBD1. Trimming at V came to 0 bases and at J to 3 bases, leaving 1 base not matched to a gene. Germline CDR1 reads SGDLS; CDR2 reads YYNGEE. The CDR3 loop spans 15 amino acids. The CDR3 DNA reads as TGTGCCAGCAGCGTAGGGGACAGGGGAACAGATACGCAGTATTTT. As protein: CASSVGDRGTDTQYF. The complete variable domain, with remaining parts taken from reference TRBV9 and TRBJ2-3, reads DSGVTQTPKHLITATGQRVTLRCSPRSGDLSVYWYQQSLDQGLQFLIQYYNGEERAKGNILERFSAQQFPDLHSELNLSSLELGDSALYFCASSVGDRGTDTQYFGPGTRLTVL.

The chain carries TRBV6-4 and TRBJ2-1, with D perhaps TRBD1 (7 bases). Deletions cut 3 bases from V and 4 bases from J, with 16 bases between. This CDR3 contains 16 residues. Germline CDR1 and CDR2: MRHNA and SNTAGT. CDR3 DNA: TGTGCCAGCAGTGAAAGGAGGGGGCGCCCGTACAATGAGCAGTTCTTC. Translation gives CASSERRGRPYNEQFF.

V gene TRBV7-6 combines with J gene TRBJ2-3; possible D gene TRBD1, 5 bases. CDR1 and CDR2 (germline): SGHVS, FNYEAQ. V shed 4 bases and J shed 2 bases, with 13 bases lying between them. This CDR3 region has 15 residues. The CDR3 nucleotides read TGTGCCAGCAGCTCCCGACAGAGAACCACAGATACGCAGTATTTT. Protein sequence: CASSSRQRTTDTQYF.

The gene calls are TRBV2 and TRBJ1-4; D possibly corresponds to TRBD1 (6 bases). CDR3 length equals 16 residues. CDR1 and CDR2 from the germline V gene are SNHLY and FYNNEI. V was cut by 4 bases and J by 7 bases, with 19 bases left in between. The CDR3 region is CASSGPVDRRFEKLFF. The CDR3 DNA is TGTGCCAGCAGTGGGCCGGTAGACAGGCGATTTGAAAAACTGTTTTTT.

The chain joins TRBV5-6 to TRBJ2-7; the D gene is possibly TRBD1 (5 bases). The germline CDR1 and CDR2 sequences are SGHDT and YYEEEE. Trimming took 4 bases from V and 5 from J, leaving 13 bases between them. The CDR3 is 13 residues long. The CDR3 region is CASSQGLPDEQYF. The CDR3 DNA sequence: TGTGCCAGCAGCCAGGGCCTTCCGGACGAGCAGTACTTC.